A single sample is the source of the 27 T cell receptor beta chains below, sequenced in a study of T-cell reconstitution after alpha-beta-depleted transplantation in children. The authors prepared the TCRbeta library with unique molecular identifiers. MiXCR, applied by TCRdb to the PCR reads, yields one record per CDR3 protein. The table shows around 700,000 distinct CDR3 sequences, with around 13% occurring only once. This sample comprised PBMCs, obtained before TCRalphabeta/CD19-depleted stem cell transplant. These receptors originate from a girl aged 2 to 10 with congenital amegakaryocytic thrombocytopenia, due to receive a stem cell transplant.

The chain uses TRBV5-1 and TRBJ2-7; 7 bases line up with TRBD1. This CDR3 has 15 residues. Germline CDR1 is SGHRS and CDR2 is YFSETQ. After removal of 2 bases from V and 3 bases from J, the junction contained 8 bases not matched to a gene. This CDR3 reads CASSFDREQDYEQYF. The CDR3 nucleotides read TGCGCCAGCAGCTTTGACAGGGAACAAGACTACGAGCAGTACTTC.

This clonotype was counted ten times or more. In nucleotides, the CDR3 is TGTGCCAGCAGCCGGGACAGTAATGAGCAGTTCTTC. Its protein is CASSRDSNEQFF. The chain employs TRBV4-2 and TRBJ2-1; 7 bases are a match to TRBD1. Germline V gene sequence: CDR1 LGHNA, CDR2 YNFKEQ. Germline trimming cut 4 bases from V and 7 bases from J; bases unmatched to any gene: 1. This CDR3 comprises 12 residues.

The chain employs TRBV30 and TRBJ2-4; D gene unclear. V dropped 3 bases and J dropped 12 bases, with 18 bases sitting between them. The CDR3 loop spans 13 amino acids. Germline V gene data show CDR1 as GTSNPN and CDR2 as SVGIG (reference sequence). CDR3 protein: CAWSVDYPGSQYF. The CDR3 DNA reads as TGTGCCTGGAGCGTTGATTATCCGGGCAGTCAGTACTTC.

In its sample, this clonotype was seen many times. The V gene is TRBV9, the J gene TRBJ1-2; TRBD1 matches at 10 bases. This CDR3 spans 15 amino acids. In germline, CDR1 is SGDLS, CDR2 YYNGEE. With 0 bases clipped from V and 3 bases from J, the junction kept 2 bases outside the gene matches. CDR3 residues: CASSVGGTGDYGYTF. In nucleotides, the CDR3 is TGTGCCAGCAGCGTAGGTGGGACAGGGGACTATGGCTACACCTTC. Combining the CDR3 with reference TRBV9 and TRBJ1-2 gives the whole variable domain DSGVTQTPKHLITATGQRVTLRCSPRSGDLSVYWYQQSLDQGLQFLIQYYNGEERAKGNILERFSAQQFPDLHSELNLSSLELGDSALYFCASSVGGTGDYGYTFGSGTRLTVV.

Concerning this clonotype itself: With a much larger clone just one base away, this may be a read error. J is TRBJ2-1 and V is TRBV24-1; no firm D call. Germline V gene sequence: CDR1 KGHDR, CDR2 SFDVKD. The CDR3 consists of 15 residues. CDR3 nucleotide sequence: TGTGCCTCCAGTGACGCCCCGGATTACTACAATGAGCAGTTCTTC. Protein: CASSDAPDYYNEQFF.

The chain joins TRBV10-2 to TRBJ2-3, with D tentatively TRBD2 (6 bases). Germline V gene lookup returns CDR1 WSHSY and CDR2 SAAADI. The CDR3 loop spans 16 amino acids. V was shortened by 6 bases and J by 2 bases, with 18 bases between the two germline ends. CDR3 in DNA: TGCGCCAGCAGACCCACAAGGGAGCGGGCCACAGATACGCAGTATTTT. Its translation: CASRPTRERATDTQYF.

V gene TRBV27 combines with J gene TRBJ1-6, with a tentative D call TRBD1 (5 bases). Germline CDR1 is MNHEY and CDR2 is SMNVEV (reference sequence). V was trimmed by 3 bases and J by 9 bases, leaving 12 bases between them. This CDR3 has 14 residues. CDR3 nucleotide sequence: TGTGCCAGCAGTTTTCAGGGTCTGGGTTCACCCCTCCACTTT. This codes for CASSFQGLGSPLHF.

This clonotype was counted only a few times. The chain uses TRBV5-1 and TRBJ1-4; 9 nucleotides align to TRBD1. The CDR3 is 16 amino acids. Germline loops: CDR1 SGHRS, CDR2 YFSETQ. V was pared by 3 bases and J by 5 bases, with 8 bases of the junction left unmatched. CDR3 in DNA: TGCGCCAGCAGCTACAATACAGGGGGCTCGAATGAAAAACTGTTTTTT. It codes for CASSYNTGGSNEKLFF. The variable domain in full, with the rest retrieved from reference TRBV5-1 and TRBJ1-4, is KAGVTQTPRYLIKTRGQQVTLSCSPISGHRSVSWYQQTPGQGLQFLFEYFSETQRNKGNFPGRFSGRQFSNSRSEMNVSTLELGDSALYLCASSYNTGGSNEKLFFGSGTQLSVL.

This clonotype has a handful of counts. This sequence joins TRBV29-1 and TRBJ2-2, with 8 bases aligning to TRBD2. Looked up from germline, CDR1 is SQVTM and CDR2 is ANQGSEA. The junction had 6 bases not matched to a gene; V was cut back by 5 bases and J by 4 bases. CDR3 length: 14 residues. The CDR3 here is CSVPGSGSTGELFF. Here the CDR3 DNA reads TGCAGCGTTCCCGGGAGCGGGAGCACCGGGGAGCTGTTTTTT.

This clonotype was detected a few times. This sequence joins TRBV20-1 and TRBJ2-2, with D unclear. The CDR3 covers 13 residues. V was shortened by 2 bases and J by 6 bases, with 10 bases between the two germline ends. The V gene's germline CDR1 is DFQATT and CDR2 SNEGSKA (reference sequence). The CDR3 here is CSARLVGSGELFF. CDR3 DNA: TGCAGTGCTAGACTAGTTGGATCCGGGGAGCTGTTTTTT.

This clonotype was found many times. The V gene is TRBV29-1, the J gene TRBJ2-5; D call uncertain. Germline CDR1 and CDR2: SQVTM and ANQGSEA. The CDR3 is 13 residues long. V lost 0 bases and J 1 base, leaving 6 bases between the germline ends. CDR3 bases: TGCAGCGTTGAAGAGGTCAGCCAAGAGACCCAGTACTTC. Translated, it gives CSVEEVSQETQYF.

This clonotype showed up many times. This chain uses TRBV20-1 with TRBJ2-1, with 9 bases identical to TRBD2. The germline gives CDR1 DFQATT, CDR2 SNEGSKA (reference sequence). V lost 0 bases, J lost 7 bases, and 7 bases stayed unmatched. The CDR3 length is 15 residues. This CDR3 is CSARDLGLAPNEQFF. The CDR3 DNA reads TGCAGTGCTAGAGATCTAGGACTAGCGCCTAATGAGCAGTTCTTC.

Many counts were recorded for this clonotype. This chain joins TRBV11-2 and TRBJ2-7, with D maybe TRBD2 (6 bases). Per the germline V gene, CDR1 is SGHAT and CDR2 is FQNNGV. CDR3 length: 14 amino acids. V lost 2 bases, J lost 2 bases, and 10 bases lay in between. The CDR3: CASSLTSGAYEQYF. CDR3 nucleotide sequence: TGTGCCAGCAGCTTAACTTCGGGAGCCTACGAGCAGTACTTC.

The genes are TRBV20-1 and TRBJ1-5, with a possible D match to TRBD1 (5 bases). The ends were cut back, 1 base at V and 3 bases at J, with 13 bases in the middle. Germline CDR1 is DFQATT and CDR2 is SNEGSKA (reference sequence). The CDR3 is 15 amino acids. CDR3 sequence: CSARGKGWPNQPQHF. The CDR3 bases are TGCAGTGCTAGAGGAAAGGGGTGGCCCAATCAGCCCCAGCATTTT.

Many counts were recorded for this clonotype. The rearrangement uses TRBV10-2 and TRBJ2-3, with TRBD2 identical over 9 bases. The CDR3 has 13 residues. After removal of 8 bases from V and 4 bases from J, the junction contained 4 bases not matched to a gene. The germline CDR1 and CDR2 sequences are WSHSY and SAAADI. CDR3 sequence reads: CASGGRASDTQYF. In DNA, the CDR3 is TGCGCCAGCGGCGGGAGGGCATCAGATACGCAGTATTTT.

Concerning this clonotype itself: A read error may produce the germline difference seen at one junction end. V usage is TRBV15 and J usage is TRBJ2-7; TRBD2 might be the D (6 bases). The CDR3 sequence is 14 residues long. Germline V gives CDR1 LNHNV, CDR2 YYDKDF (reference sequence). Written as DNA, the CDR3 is TGTGCCACCAGCACTGTAGCGGCTTCCAACGAGCAGAACTTC. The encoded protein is CATSTVAASNEQNF.

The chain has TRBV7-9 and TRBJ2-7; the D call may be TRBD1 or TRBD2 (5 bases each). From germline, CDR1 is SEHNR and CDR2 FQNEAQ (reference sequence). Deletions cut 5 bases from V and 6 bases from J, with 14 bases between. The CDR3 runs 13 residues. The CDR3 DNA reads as TGTGCCAGCAGCCCGGGGCTCCTCTGCGAGCAGTACTTC. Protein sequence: CASSPGLLCEQYF.

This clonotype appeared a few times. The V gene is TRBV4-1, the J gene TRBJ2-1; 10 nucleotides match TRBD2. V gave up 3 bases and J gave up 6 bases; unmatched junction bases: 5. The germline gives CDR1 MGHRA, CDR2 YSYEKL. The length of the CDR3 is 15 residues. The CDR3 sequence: CASSQRGLAPNEQFF. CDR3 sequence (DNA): TGCGCCAGCAGCCAGAGGGGACTAGCGCCCAATGAGCAGTTCTTC.

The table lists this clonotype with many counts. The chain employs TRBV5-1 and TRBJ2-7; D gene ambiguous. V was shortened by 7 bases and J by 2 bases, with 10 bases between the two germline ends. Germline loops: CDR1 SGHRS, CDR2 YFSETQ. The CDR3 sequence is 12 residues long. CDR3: CASGDTTYEQYF. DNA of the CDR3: TGCGCCAGCGGCGACACTACCTACGAGCAGTACTTC.

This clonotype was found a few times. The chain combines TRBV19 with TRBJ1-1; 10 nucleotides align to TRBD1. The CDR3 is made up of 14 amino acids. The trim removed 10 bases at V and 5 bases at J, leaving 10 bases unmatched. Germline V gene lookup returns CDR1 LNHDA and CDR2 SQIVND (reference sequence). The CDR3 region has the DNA TGTGCCACCCGGACAGGGGGATCAAGGACTGAAGCTTTCTTT. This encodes CATRTGGSRTEAFF.

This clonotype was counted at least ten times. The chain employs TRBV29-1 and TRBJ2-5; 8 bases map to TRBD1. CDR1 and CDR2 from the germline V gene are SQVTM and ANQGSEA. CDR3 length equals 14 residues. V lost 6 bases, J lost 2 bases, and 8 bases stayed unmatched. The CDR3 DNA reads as TGCAGCGTCGACTACAGGGGGACGCAAGAGACCCAGTACTTC. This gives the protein CSVDYRGTQETQYF. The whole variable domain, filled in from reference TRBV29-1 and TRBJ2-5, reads SAVISQKPSRDICQRGTSLTIQCQVDSQVTMMFWYRQQPGQSLTLIATANQGSEATYESGFVIDKFPISRPNLTFSTLTVSNMSPEDSSIYLCSVDYRGTQETQYFGPGTRLLVL.

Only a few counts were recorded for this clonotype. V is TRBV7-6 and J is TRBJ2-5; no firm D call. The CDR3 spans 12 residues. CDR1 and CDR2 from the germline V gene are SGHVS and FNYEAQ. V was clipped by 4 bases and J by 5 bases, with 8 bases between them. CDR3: CASSWATETQYF. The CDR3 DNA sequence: TGTGCCAGCAGCTGGGCTACGGAGACCCAGTACTTC.

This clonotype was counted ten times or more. DNA for the CDR3: TGCAGTGCTAAGGAGCGGGCCTATACCTACGAGCAGTACTTC. As protein: CSAKERAYTYEQYF. The genes are TRBV20-1 and TRBJ2-7, with a possible D match to TRBD2 (6 bases). The CDR3 loop spans 14 amino acids. V was clipped by 4 bases and J by 2 bases, with 15 bases between them. The germline gives CDR1 DFQATT, CDR2 SNEGSKA (reference sequence).

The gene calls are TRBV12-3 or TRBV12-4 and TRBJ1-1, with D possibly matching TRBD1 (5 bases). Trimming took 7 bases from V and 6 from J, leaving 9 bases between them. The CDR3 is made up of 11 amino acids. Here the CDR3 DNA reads TGTGCCAGCAACTCGGGGGCTGAAGCTTTCTTT. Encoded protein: CASNSGAEAFF.

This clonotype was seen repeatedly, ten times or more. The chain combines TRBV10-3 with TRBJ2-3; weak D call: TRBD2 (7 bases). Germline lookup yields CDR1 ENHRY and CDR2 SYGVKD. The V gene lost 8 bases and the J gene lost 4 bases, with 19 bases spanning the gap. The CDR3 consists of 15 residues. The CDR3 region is CAIGGRRSGADTQYF. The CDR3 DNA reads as TGTGCCATCGGGGGGCGGAGAAGCGGGGCAGATACGCAGTATTTT.

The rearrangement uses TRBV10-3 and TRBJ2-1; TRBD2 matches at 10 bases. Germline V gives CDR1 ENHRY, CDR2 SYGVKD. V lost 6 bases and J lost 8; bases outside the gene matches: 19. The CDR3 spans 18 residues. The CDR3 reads CAISSNTQLAGTSDEQFF. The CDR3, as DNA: TGTGCCATCAGCTCAAACACGCAACTAGCGGGAACCTCGGATGAGCAGTTCTTC.

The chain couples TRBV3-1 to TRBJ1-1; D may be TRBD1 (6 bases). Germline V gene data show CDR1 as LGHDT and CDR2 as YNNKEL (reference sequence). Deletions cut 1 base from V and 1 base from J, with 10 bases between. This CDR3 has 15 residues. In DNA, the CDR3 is TGTGCCAGCAGCCAAGCTGGGACAAAGAACACTGAAGCTTTCTTT. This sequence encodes CASSQAGTKNTEAFF.